Shown below are 9 T cell receptor beta chains from a single sample sequenced in a study of blood T cells in healthy people across ages. For the second PCR, which ran for roughly 7 to 11 cycles, a sample-barcoded 5' primer and a J-beta primer mix were used. MiXCR was run by TCRdb on the 5' RACE reads, yielding one entry per CDR3 protein. The sample has about 720,000 distinct CDR3 sequences, 22% seen once. The source material was blood. Receptors were obtained from a man between 70 and 80 years old in good health.

This clonotype appeared a few times. The chain links TRBV18 to TRBJ2-5; D gene ambiguous. The DNA end is more similar to TRBJ2-7, so the J call may be wrong. CDR1 KGHSH and CDR2 LQKENI come from the germline V gene. The CDR3 runs 13 residues. CDR3 protein: CASKMWTDDEQYF. Written as DNA, the CDR3 is TGTGCCAGCAAAATGTGGACGGACGACGAGCAGTACTTC.

In this sample, this clonotype turned up many times. The chain couples TRBV10-3 to TRBJ2-5; D is perhaps TRBD1 (5 bases). The J call is in doubt because the DNA end fits TRBJ2-7 better. CDR3 length: 12 amino acids. Germline CDR1 is ENHRY and CDR2 is SYGVKD. The CDR3 spells CAISSQGSEQYF. In DNA form, the CDR3 reads TGTGCCATCAGCTCTCAGGGATCCGAGCAGTACTTC.

The J gene is TRBJ2-5, the V gene TRBV29-1; tentative D call: TRBD2 (5 bases). Germline-derived CDR1 and CDR2 are SQVTM and ANQGSEA. The CDR3 loop spans 11 amino acids. In nucleotides, the CDR3 is TGCGTCCCGGGGTACCAAGAGACCCAGTACTTC. Amino acids: CVPGYQETQYF.

This clonotype was recorded at least ten times. The genes are TRBV12-3 or TRBV12-4 and TRBJ2-5; no clear D. The CDR3 runs to 12 residues. With 3 bases removed from V and 5 bases from J, the gap between germline ends came to 7 bases. The DNA for the CDR3 is TGTGCCAGCAGTTTCCCCAGGGAGACCCAGTACTTC. Its translation: CASSFPRETQYF.

To note about this clonotype: This may be a read error, as it is one base from a much larger clone. In this CDR3 the conserved last residue, phenylalanine or tryptophan, is missing, so a read error is likely. V and J are TRBV7-8 and TRBJ1-2, with D unresolved. The germline gives CDR1 SGHVS, CDR2 FQNEAQ. The CDR3 contains 13 residues. V dropped 1 base and J dropped 6 bases, with 9 bases sitting between them. The CDR3 protein is CASSLDPRNGYTL. The DNA of the CDR3 is TGTGCCAGCAGCTTAGATCCCAGAAATGGCTACACCCTC.

In its sample, this clonotype was seen a few times. The V call is TRBV11-2, the J call TRBJ1-1; unclear D gene. The germline V gene has CDR1 SGHAT and CDR2 FQNNGV. The CDR3 consists of 13 residues. V gave up 3 bases and J gave up 4 bases, with 9 bases separating them. Here the CDR3 DNA reads TGTGCCAGCAGCTTGAGTCTGACCACTGAAGCTTTCTTT. It encodes CASSLSLTTEAFF.

This clonotype has more than one count but fewer than ten. This chain uses TRBV29-1 with TRBJ2-3, with 10 bases matching TRBD2. CDR1 is SQVTM and CDR2 is ANQGSEA in the germline V gene. The CDR3 runs to 14 residues. V shed 1 base, J shed 5 bases, and the junction held 3 bases outside the gene matches. Here the CDR3 DNA reads TGCAGCGTTGAAGGGCTAGCGGGAGTAGATACGCAGTATTTT. Protein product: CSVEGLAGVDTQYF.

This clonotype has more than one count but fewer than ten. The chain joins TRBV29-1 to TRBJ2-5; the D gene is possibly TRBD2 (6 bases). CDR3 length: 14 residues. The V gene's germline CDR1 is SQVTM and CDR2 ANQGSEA. Trimming pared 4 bases from V and 1 base from J, leaving 13 bases between. CDR3 in DNA: TGCAGCGTTGTCGGCGGGGCGCTCCAAGAGACCCAGTACTTC. The encoded protein is CSVVGGALQETQYF.

This clonotype was seen a single time. At one end, the junction sequence differs from germline, possibly due to a read error. The chain joins TRBV16 to TRBJ1-2; D uncertain. CDR1 is KGHSY, CDR2 FQNENV, per germline. The CDR3 contains 15 residues. In DNA, the CDR3 is TGTGCCAGCAGCCCTTCTGACTTCTTTAACTATGGCTACGCCTTC. It is translated as CASSPSDFFNYGYAF.